The 8 T cell receptor beta chains given below trace back to one sample, sequenced in a study of T cells after yellow fever vaccination. TCRdb reprocessed the 5' RACE reads with MiXCR, giving one entry per CDR3 protein. This sample has hundreds of thousands of distinct CDR3 sequences; around 13% occur once, and the top ten carry about 3%. The material was CD4+ T cells sorted from PBMCs, obtained 15 days after the yellow fever booster vaccination. The receptors originated from a man between 18 and 29 years old who received the YFV17D yellow fever vaccine.

In its sample, this clonotype was seen many times. The chain uses TRBV6-5 and TRBJ2-1, with D tentatively TRBD2 (5 bases). This CDR3 has 14 amino acids. Trimming took off 6 bases at V and 5 bases at J, with 14 bases between the two ends. The germline CDR1 and CDR2 sequences are MNHEY and SVGAGI. The CDR3 DNA is TGTGCCAGCAGGAGGGTGACCGTTGACAATGAGCAGTTCTTC. Its protein product is CASRRVTVDNEQFF.

This clonotype was seen a few times. The CDR3 DNA reads TGCAGTGCTATCGAGACAGCGGACTCCTACGAGCAGTACTTC. Translated, it gives CSAIETADSYEQYF. This chain joins TRBV20-1 and TRBJ2-7; D tentatively reads TRBD1 or TRBD2 (5 bases each). Germline CDR1 and CDR2: DFQATT and SNEGSKA (reference sequence). This CDR3 has 14 amino acids. With 4 bases removed from V and 0 bases from J, the gap between germline ends came to 13 bases.

The V and J genes are TRBV15 and TRBJ2-3; a possible D gene is TRBD1 (6 bases). Germline V gene lookup returns CDR1 LNHNV and CDR2 YYDKDF (reference sequence). The V end was cut by 8 bases, the J end by 3 bases, with 15 bases between. CDR3 length: 14 amino acids. The CDR3 loop reads CATRRTRGTDTQYF. The CDR3 region has the DNA TGTGCCACCCGTCGGACCAGGGGAACAGATACGCAGTATTTT.

The rearrangement links TRBV5-8 to TRBJ2-1; 9 bases agree with TRBD1. Germline V lookup: CDR1 SGHTS, CDR2 YDEGEE. The CDR3 contains 15 residues. The J segment lost 6 bases and the V segment lost 4 bases, leaving 8 bases of the junction unmatched. CDR3 DNA sequence: TGTGCCAGCAGCCCCCTCGGGACAGGGACCAATGAGCAGTTCTTC. The encoded protein is CASSPLGTGTNEQFF.

Only a few counts were recorded for this clonotype. The chain recombines TRBV20-1 with TRBJ1-5; weak D call: TRBD1 (6 bases). Germline lookup yields CDR1 DFQATT and CDR2 SNEGSKA (reference sequence). The CDR3 is 19 amino acids. Trimming pared 2 bases from V and 2 bases from J, leaving 25 bases between. The CDR3 is CSARFVGRGSSVGNQPQHF. CDR3 nucleotide sequence: TGCAGTGCTAGATTCGTCGGCAGGGGTTCATCGGTAGGCAATCAGCCCCAGCATTTT.

V usage is TRBV3-1 and J usage is TRBJ1-5, with D perhaps matching TRBD1 (5 bases). Trimming left V 2 bases short and J 5 bases short, with 7 bases between. Germline CDR1 and CDR2: LGHDT and YNNKEL (reference sequence). This CDR3 is 13 amino acids long. This chain's CDR3 is CASSQMGDQPQHF. DNA for the CDR3: TGTGCCAGCAGCCAAATGGGGGATCAGCCCCAGCATTTT.

The CDR3 region has the DNA TGTGCCAGCAGGGGTCAGTACGCGAACACCGGGGAGCTGTTTTTT. This translates into CASRGQYANTGELFF. This chain joins TRBV12-3 or TRBV12-4 and TRBJ2-2; no definite D call. V was clipped by 6 bases and J by 0 bases, with 11 bases between them. This CDR3 contains 15 residues.

The chain employs TRBV5-1 and TRBJ2-3, with a possible D match to TRBD1 (6 bases). This CDR3 region has 16 residues. The V end was cut by 0 bases, the J end by 2 bases, with 13 bases between. Germline CDR1 SGHRS, CDR2 YFSETQ. CDR3 in DNA: TGCGCCAGCAGCTTGGGGCAGGGGTGGAACACAGATACGCAGTATTTT. Amino acid sequence: CASSLGQGWNTDTQYF.